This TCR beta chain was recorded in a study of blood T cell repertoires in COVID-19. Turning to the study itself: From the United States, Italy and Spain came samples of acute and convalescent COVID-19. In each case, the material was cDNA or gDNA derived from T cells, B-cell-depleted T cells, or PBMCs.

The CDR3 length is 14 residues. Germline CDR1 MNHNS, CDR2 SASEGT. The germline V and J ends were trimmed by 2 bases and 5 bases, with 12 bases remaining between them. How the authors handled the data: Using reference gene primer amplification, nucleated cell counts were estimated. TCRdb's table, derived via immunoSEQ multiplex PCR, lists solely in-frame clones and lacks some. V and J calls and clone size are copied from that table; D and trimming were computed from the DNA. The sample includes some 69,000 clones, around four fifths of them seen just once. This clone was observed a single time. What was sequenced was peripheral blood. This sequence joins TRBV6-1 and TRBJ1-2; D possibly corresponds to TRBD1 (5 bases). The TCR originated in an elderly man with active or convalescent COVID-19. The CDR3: CASSEQGAFYGYTF. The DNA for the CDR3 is TGTGCCAGCAGTGAACAAGGGGCCTTTTATGGCTACACCTTC.